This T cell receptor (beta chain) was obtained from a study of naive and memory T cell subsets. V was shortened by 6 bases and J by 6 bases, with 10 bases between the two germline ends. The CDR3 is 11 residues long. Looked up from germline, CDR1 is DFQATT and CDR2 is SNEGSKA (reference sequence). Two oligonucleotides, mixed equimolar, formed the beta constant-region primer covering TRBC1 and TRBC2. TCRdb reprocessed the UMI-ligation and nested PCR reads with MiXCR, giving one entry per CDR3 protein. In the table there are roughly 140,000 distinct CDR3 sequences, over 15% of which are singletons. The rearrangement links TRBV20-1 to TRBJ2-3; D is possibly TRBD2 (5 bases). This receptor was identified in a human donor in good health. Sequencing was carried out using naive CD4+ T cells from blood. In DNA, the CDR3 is TGCAGTGCAAGGACGGGGGATACGCAGTATTTT. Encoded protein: CSARTGDTQYF.